One and the same sample provided the 19 T cell receptor beta chains below, sequenced in a study of blood T cell repertoires in COVID-19 (dated by TCRdb to 2018 to 2021). Library creation used the immunoSEQ multiplex PCR assay. The table comes from immuneACCESS by way of TCRdb, which keeps in-frame sequences with V and J called. Part of the clones is missing from these tables; in studies checked, under half for an unresolved V gene and the rest for unknown reasons. For this sample there are a few hundred thousand clones; 65% to 85% appear just once. 5.5% to 7.5% of the sample belongs to the ten largest clones. Sequenced sample: PBMCs or T cells enriched from blood (not recorded which). The source of these receptors is a woman in her forties who had recovered from COVID-19.

The genes are TRBV5-1 and TRBJ2-7, with a weak D call TRBD2 (6 bases). The germline V and J ends were trimmed by 2 bases and 0 bases, with 9 bases remaining between them. The CDR3 consists of 14 residues. CDR1 is SGHRS, CDR2 YFSETQ, per germline. In nucleotides, the CDR3 is TGCGCCAGCAGCTTCGGGACTTACTCCTACGAGCAGTACTTC. Translating gives CASSFGTYSYEQYF.

The V call is TRBV7-9, the J call TRBJ1-4; tentative D call: TRBD1 (5 bases). The CDR3 is 15 amino acids. Per germline, CDR1 SEHNR and CDR2 FQNEAQ (reference sequence). Trimming left V 7 bases short and J 5 bases short, with 17 bases between. CDR3 region: CASTFTDRKNEKLFF. The CDR3 nucleotides are TGTGCCAGCACCTTTACCGACAGAAAGAATGAAAAACTGTTTTTT. Filled out from reference TRBV7-9 and TRBJ1-4, the complete variable domain reads DTGVSQNPRHKITKRGQNVTFRCDPISEHNRLYWYRQTLGQGPEFLTYFQNEAQLEKSRLLSDRFSAERPKGSFSTLEIQRTEQGDSAMYLCASTFTDRKNEKLFFGSGTQLSVL.

The rearrangement joins TRBV6-5 to TRBJ2-6; 7 bases are a match to TRBD2. Germline CDR1 MNHEY, CDR2 SVGAGI. The CDR3 has 16 amino acids. V shed 2 bases and J 1 base; nucleotides not matched to a gene: 2. This CDR3 is CASSYGGGSGANVLTF. CDR3 nucleotides: TGTGCCAGCAGTTACGGGGGGGGATCTGGGGCCAACGTCCTGACTTTC.

The chain joins TRBV28 to TRBJ1-2, with TRBD1 as a possible D gene (5 bases). This CDR3 region has 14 residues. V gave up 2 bases and J gave up 4 bases, with 11 bases separating them. Germline CDR1 and CDR2: MDHEN and SYDVKM. In DNA form, the CDR3 reads TGTGCCAGCAGTTTAAGGCGGGGGGGCTATGGCTACACCTTC. Its translation is CASSLRRGGYGYTF.

The genes are TRBV28 and TRBJ2-7; D gene ambiguous. The CDR3 runs to 14 residues. The V end was cut by 4 bases, the J end by 2 bases, with 12 bases between. CDR1 MDHEN and CDR2 SYDVKM come from the germline V gene. In nucleotides, the CDR3 is TGTGCCAGCAGTTCATTTACTCTCCCCTACGAGCAGTACTTC. Its protein product is CASSSFTLPYEQYF.

In this sample, this clone turned up a few times. DNA for the CDR3: TGTGCCAGCAGCTTACATCAGGGGCTCAATTCACCCCTCCACTTT. Translated, it gives CASSLHQGLNSPLHF. The chain joins TRBV7-2 to TRBJ1-6, with D tentatively TRBD1 (6 bases). The CDR3 contains 15 residues. The germline V gene encodes CDR1 SGHTA and CDR2 FQGNSA. V was shortened by 2 bases and J by 7 bases, with 12 bases between the two germline ends.

The rearrangement uses TRBV5-1 and TRBJ2-5; 14 bases fit TRBD2. Looked up from germline, CDR1 is SGHRS and CDR2 is YFSETQ. V lost 4 bases and J lost 4; bases outside the gene matches: 6. This CDR3 has 16 amino acids. The CDR3 protein is CASSPGLAGGRETQYF. The DNA of the CDR3 is TGCGCCAGCAGCCCCGGACTAGCGGGAGGAAGAGAGACCCAGTACTTC.

The chain employs TRBV7-9 and TRBJ2-5, with 10 bases that match TRBD2. Germline lookup yields CDR1 SEHNR and CDR2 FQNEAQ (reference sequence). The CDR3 is made up of 16 amino acids. The ends lost 5 bases at V and 5 bases at J; junction bases unmatched: 11. In DNA form, the CDR3 reads TGTGCCAGCAGCCCCCGAGCGGGAGGGCCAATGGAGACCCAGTACTTC. Amino acids: CASSPRAGGPMETQYF.

V gene TRBV28 combines with J gene TRBJ2-1; D is possibly TRBD2 (6 bases). The V end was cut by 6 bases, the J end by 3 bases, with 21 bases between. The CDR3 length is 17 residues. Germline assignment: CDR1 MDHEN and CDR2 SYDVKM. For the CDR3, the DNA is TGTGCCAGCAGAAAAACGGGACTGACGACGAACTACAATGAGCAGTTCTTC. It translates to CASRKTGLTTNYNEQFF.

The J gene is TRBJ2-1, the V gene TRBV19, with 10 bases that match TRBD2. CDR3 length: 16 residues. Per the germline V gene, CDR1 is LNHDA and CDR2 is SQIVND (reference sequence). J lost 5 bases, V lost 2 bases, and 6 bases had no gene match. The CDR3 region has the DNA TGTGCCAGTAGTATATGGGCTAGCGGGAGAGACAATGAGCAGTTCTTC. This encodes CASSIWASGRDNEQFF.

Details on this clone: The same CDR3 can be traced to other DNA sequences in this sample. The CDR3 is CSVGQGADYGYTF. CDR3 sequence (DNA): TGCAGCGTTGGGCAGGGGGCGGACTATGGCTACACCTTC. The chain combines TRBV29-1 with TRBJ1-2, with 8 bases that match TRBD1. J was trimmed by 3 bases and V by 4 bases; bases with no gene match: 4. The germline gives CDR1 SQVTM, CDR2 ANQGSEA. This CDR3 has 13 amino acids.

The chain uses TRBV7-2 and TRBJ1-4; 7 nucleotides match TRBD1. This CDR3 region has 18 residues. CDR1 and CDR2 from the germline V gene are SGHTA and FQGNSA. V was clipped by 0 bases and J by 7 bases; unmatched bases: 14. CDR3 in amino acids: CASSLAGRGLSSGEKLFF. CDR3 bases: TGTGCCAGCAGCTTAGCGGGAAGGGGGCTGTCCTCTGGTGAAAAACTGTTTTTT.

V gene TRBV27 combines with J gene TRBJ2-2; tentatively, D is TRBD2 (5 bases). V gave up 3 bases and J gave up 8 bases, with 7 bases separating them. There are 12 residues in the CDR3. Germline CDR1 MNHEY, CDR2 SMNVEV (reference sequence). The CDR3 sequence: CASSFRRGELFF. DNA for the CDR3: TGTGCCAGCAGTTTTAGGAGGGGGGAGCTGTTTTTT.

The V call is TRBV7-9, the J call TRBJ2-5; weak D call: TRBD2 (5 bases). V lost 1 base to trimming and J lost 4 bases, with 13 bases between them. Germline assignment: CDR1 SEHNR and CDR2 FQNEAQ (reference sequence). The CDR3 loop spans 15 amino acids. The CDR3 spells CASSLVPGSVETQYF. The CDR3 bases are TGTGCCAGCAGCTTAGTCCCGGGATCAGTAGAGACCCAGTACTTC.

This chain links TRBV7-8 with TRBJ2-3; D not resolved. The V gene's germline CDR1 is SGHVS and CDR2 FQNEAQ. Trimming shortened V by 5 bases and J by 3 bases, and 9 bases separated the two germline ends. This CDR3 has 13 residues. The CDR3 DNA sequence: TGTGCCAGCAGCCCAGCTCTTACAGATACGCAGTATTTT. It is translated as CASSPALTDTQYF. The entire variable domain, with the rest obtained from reference TRBV7-8 and TRBJ2-3, is as follows: GAGVSQSPRYKVAKRGQDVALRCDPISGHVSLFWYQQALGQGPEFLTYFQNEAQLDKSGLPSDRFFAERPEGSVSTLKIQRTQQEDSAVYLCASSPALTDTQYFGPGTRLTVL.

This sequence joins TRBV7-9 and TRBJ2-1; D perhaps matches TRBD1 (6 bases). From germline, CDR1 is SEHNR and CDR2 FQNEAQ (reference sequence). Trimming left V 5 bases short and J 8 bases short, with 13 bases between. This CDR3 comprises 13 residues. This CDR3 is CASSHRDKYEQFF. CDR3 coding DNA: TGTGCCAGCAGCCACCGGGACAAATATGAGCAGTTCTTC.

The rearrangement uses TRBV10-3 and TRBJ2-5; no clear D gene. The CDR3 runs to 14 residues. Trimming pared 0 bases from V and 2 bases from J, leaving 7 bases between. Germline V gene lookup returns CDR1 ENHRY and CDR2 SYGVKD. The CDR3 sequence: CAISESTEQETQYF. DNA for the CDR3: TGTGCCATCAGTGAGTCAACAGAGCAAGAGACCCAGTACTTC.

The chain carries TRBV19 and TRBJ2-1; TRBD2 is a possible D gene (6 bases). The length of the CDR3 is 16 residues. The ends were cut back, 4 bases at V and 8 bases at J, with 21 bases in the middle. The germline gives CDR1 LNHDA, CDR2 SQIVND (reference sequence). The CDR3 protein is CASSTIAGLVDDEQFF. The DNA of the CDR3 is TGTGCCAGTAGTACCATTGCGGGACTGGTCGATGATGAGCAGTTCTTC. Looking up the rest from reference TRBV19 and TRBJ2-1 gives the full variable domain: DGGITQSPKYLFRKEGQNVTLSCEQNLNHDAMYWYRQDPGQGLRLIYYSQIVNDFQKGDIAEGYSVSREKKESFPLTVTSAQKNPTAFYLCASSTIAGLVDDEQFFGPGTRLTVL.

There are a few counts of this clone. The chain joins TRBV20-1 to TRBJ1-2; D ambiguous. The germline CDR1 and CDR2 sequences are DFQATT and SNEGSKA (reference sequence). The CDR3 runs 10 residues. V was cut by 5 bases and J by 6 bases, with 7 bases left in between. CDR3: CSAYRDGYTF. In DNA, the CDR3 is TGCAGTGCTTATAGAGATGGCTACACCTTC.